Sequencing of this T cell receptor beta chain was carried out in a study of early T cells in non-severe SARS-CoV-2 infection. Whole-study context: Investigators sequenced bulk RNA drawn from unsorted whole blood, and chains remained unpaired.

Individual cDNA molecules were tagged with unique molecular identifiers, the study reported. TCRdb analysed the 5' RACE reads with MiXCR anew, one entry per CDR3 protein. The sample shows around 33,000 distinct CDR3 sequences, about 6% of them seen only once. Study outcomes and limitations: VDJdb matching, biased toward anti-spike CD8 responses, missed private and CD4 specificities.

At least ten counts were recorded for this clonotype. As yet, its antigen is unknown. The clonotype originates from an adult who was a healthcare worker with PCR-confirmed SARS-CoV-2 infection or an uninfected control (not recorded which). What was sequenced was whole blood.

The CDR3 DNA reads as TGTGCCAGCAGTTTATATTACGGCGCCAGTCTCTACGAGCAGTACTTC. Protein product: CASSLYYGASLYEQYF. The V call is TRBV12-3 or TRBV12-4, the J call TRBJ2-7; D remains ambiguous. V lost 2 bases, J lost 3 bases, and 17 bases lay in between. This CDR3 contains 16 residues.